One and the same sample provided the 3 T cell receptor beta chains below, sequenced in a study of control samples from healthy donors and cancer patients. Some clones are missing from TCRdb's copy, which holds only in-frame ones; the method was immunoSEQ multiplex PCR. The table shows tens of thousands of clones, with about nine tenths occurring only once. What was sequenced was PBMCs. Every receptor here comes from a man aged 50-60 years with head and neck cancer.

This chain connects TRBV18 to TRBJ2-7; 8 bases are a match to TRBD1. CDR1 KGHSH and CDR2 LQKENI come from the germline V gene. J gave up 5 bases and V 0 bases, and 6 bases lay outside the gene matches. The CDR3 is made up of 15 amino acids. CDR3 nucleotide sequence: TGTGCCAGCTCACCACCGACAGGGGTCGGCGACGAGCAGTACTTC. Translating gives CASSPPTGVGDEQYF.

This clone was seen once. The chain combines TRBV27 with TRBJ1-4; a possible D gene is TRBD1 (5 bases). V lost 7 bases and J lost 8, with 20 bases in between. This CDR3 spans 15 amino acids. Germline values: CDR1 MNHEY, CDR2 SMNVEV (reference sequence). CDR3: CASTLSGLGMEKLFF. Written as DNA, the CDR3 is TGTGCCAGCACACTATCAGGGCTTGGAATGGAAAAACTGTTTTTT.

The V gene is TRBV3-1 (or the pseudogene TRBV3-2), the J gene TRBJ2-5; D remains unclear. The germline V and J ends were trimmed by 3 bases and 5 bases, with 7 bases remaining between them. CDR3 length: 12 residues. Germline V gene data show CDR1 as LGHDT and CDR2 as YNNKEL (reference sequence). The CDR3 region is CASSQVMETQYF. The CDR3 DNA reads TGTGCCAGCAGCCAGGTAATGGAGACCCAGTACTTC.